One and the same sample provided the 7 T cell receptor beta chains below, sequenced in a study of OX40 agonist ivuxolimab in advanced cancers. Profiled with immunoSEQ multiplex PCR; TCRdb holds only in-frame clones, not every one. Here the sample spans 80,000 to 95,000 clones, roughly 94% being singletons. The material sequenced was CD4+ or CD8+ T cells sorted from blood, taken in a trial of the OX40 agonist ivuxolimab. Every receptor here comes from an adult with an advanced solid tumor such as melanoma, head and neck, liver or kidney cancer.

The CDR3 bases are TGTGCCAGCAGCCGGTATCCGGGACTAGCTTCCCCAGAGGATACGCAGTATTTT. Residues: CASSRYPGLASPEDTQYF. This chain joins TRBV14 and TRBJ2-3, with 9 bases identical to TRBD2. With 4 bases clipped from V and 6 bases from J, the junction kept 17 bases outside the gene matches. The CDR3 totals 18 residues. Germline lookup yields CDR1 SGHDN and CDR2 FVKESK.

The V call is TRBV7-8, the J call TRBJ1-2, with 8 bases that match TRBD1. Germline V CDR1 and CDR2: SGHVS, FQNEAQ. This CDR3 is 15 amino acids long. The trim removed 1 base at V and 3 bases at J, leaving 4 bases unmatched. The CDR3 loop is CASSLDRQGHYGYTF. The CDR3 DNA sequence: TGTGCCAGCAGCTTAGATCGACAGGGGCACTATGGCTACACCTTC.

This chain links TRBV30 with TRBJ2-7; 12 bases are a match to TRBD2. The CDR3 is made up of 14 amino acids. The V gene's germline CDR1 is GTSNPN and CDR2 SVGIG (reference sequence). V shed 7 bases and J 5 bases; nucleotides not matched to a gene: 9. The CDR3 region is CALRLAGALNEQYF. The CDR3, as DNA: TGTGCCTTGCGACTAGCGGGGGCCTTGAACGAGCAGTACTTC.

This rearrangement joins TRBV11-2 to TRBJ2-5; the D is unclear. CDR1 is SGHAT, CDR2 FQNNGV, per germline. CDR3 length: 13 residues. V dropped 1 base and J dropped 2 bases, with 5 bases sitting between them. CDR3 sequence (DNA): TGTGCCAGCAGCTTAGCGAGGCAAGAGACCCAGTACTTC. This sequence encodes CASSLARQETQYF.

The CDR3 reads CASSLRQGREQFF. DNA of the CDR3: TGTGCCAGCAGCTTACGTCAGGGACGTGAGCAGTTCTTC. The chain links TRBV7-9 to TRBJ2-1; possibly TRBD1 or TRBD2 for D (5 bases each). From germline, CDR1 is SEHNR and CDR2 FQNEAQ (reference sequence). This CDR3 spans 13 amino acids. V was clipped by 2 bases and J by 9 bases, with 11 bases between them. Complete variable domain (other parts from reference TRBV7-9 and TRBJ2-1): DTGVSQNPRHKITKRGQNVTFRCDPISEHNRLYWYRQTLGQGPEFLTYFQNEAQLEKSRLLSDRFSAERPKGSFSTLEIQRTEQGDSAMYLCASSLRQGREQFFGPGTRLTVL.

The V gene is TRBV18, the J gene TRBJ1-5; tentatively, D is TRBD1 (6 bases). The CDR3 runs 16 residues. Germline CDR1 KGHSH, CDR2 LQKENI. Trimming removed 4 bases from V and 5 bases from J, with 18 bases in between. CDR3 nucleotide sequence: TGTGCCAGCTCACACCCGAGGGGGGGGGTTTATCAGCCCCAGCATTTT. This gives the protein CASSHPRGGVYQPQHF. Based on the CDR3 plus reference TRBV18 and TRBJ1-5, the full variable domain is NAGVMQNPRHLVRRRGQEARLRCSPMKGHSHVYWYRQLPEEGLKFMVYLQKENIIDESGMPKERFSAEFPKEGPSILRIQQVVRGDSAAYFCASSHPRGGVYQPQHFGDGTRLSIL.

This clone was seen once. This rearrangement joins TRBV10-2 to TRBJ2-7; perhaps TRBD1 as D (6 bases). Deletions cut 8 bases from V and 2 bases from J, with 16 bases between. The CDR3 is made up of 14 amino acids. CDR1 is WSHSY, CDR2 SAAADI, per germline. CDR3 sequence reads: CASLPRPGAYEQYF. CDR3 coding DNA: TGCGCCAGCCTCCCAAGGCCAGGGGCCTACGAGCAGTACTTC.